This T cell receptor beta chain was identified in a study of OX40 agonist ivuxolimab in advanced cancers. Study-wide results and caveats: Among the lowest peripheral clonal expansion occurred in 0.1-3.0 mg/kg partial responders. The investigators did not determine what antigen specificity the expanded peripheral T cells had.

Of note for this clone: Antigen unknown.

Trimming shortened V by 2 bases and J by 4 bases, and 21 bases separated the two germline ends. CDR1 is SEHNR, CDR2 FQNEAQ, per germline (reference sequence). The CDR3 length is 18 residues. TCRdb's copy holds only in-frame clones and misses some; the assay was immunoSEQ multiplex PCR. Here the sample spans 30,000 to 45,000 clones, roughly 82% being singletons. The TCR sequence derives from an adult with an advanced solid tumor such as melanoma, head and neck, liver or kidney cancer. This sample comprised CD4+ or CD8+ T cells sorted from blood, obtained in a trial of the OX40 agonist ivuxolimab. V usage is TRBV7-9 and J usage is TRBJ1-3, with D perhaps TRBD1 (5 bases). CDR3 sequence: CASSLSGTDVLHGNTIYF. The CDR3 nucleotides read TGTGCCAGCAGCTTATCCGGGACTGATGTTCTTCACGGAAACACCATATATTTT.